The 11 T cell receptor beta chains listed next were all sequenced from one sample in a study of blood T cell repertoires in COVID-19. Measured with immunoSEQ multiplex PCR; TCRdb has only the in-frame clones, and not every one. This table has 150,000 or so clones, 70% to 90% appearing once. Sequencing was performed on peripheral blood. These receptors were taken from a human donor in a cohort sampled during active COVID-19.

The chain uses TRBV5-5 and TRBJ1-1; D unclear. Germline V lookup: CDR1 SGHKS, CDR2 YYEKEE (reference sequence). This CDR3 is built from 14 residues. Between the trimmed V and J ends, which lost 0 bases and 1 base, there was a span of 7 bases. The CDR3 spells CASSLVNRNTEAFF. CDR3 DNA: TGTGCCAGCAGCTTGGTGAACAGGAACACTGAAGCTTTCTTT.

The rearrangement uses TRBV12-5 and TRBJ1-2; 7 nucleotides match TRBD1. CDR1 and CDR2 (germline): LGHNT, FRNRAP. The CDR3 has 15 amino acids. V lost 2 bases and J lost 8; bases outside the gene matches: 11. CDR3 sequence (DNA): TGTGCTAGTGGTTTGCCGCCCCGGGACAGCGAAGGCTACACCTTC. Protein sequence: CASGLPPRDSEGYTF.

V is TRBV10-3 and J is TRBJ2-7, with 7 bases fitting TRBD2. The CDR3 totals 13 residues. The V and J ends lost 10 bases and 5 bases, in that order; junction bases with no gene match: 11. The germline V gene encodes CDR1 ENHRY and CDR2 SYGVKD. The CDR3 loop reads CATGGRRSHEQYF. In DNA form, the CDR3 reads TGTGCCACCGGCGGGAGACGTTCACACGAGCAGTACTTC.

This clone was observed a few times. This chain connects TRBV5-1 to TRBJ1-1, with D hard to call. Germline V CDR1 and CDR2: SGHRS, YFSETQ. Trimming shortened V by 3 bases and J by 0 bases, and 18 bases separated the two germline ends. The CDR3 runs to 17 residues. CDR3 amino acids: CASSSEDGAAVNTEAFF. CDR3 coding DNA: TGCGCCAGCAGCTCGGAGGACGGAGCCGCCGTGAACACTGAAGCTTTCTTT.

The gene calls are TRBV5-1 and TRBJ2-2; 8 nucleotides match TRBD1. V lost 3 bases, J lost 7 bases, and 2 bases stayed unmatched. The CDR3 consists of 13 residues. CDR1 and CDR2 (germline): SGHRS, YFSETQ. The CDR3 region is CASSSTGVGELFF. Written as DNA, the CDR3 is TGCGCCAGCAGCTCGACAGGGGTCGGGGAGCTGTTTTTT.

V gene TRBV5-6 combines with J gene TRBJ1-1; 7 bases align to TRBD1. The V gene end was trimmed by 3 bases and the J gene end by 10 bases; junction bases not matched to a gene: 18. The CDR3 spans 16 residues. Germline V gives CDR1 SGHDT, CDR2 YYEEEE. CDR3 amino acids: CASSYLRTGNPGGAFF. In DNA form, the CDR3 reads TGTGCCAGCAGCTACTTAAGGACAGGCAACCCTGGGGGAGCTTTCTTT.

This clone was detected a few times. The CDR3 loop is CASSERQTRNQPQHF. CDR3 coding DNA: TGTGCCAGCAGTGAAAGACAGACCCGCAATCAGCCCCAGCATTTT. The chain combines TRBV2 with TRBJ1-5; the D gene is possibly TRBD1 (5 bases). The CDR3 extends over 15 amino acids. Germline V gene lookup returns CDR1 SNHLY and CDR2 FYNNEI. V was pared by 2 bases and J by 2 bases, with 10 bases between.

In nucleotides, the CDR3 is TGTGCCAGCAGCCCCCGGACTAGCGGGGGGAGCACAGATACGCAGTATTTT. Protein: CASSPRTSGGSTDTQYF. The V and J genes are TRBV7-8 and TRBJ2-3; 14 bases match TRBD2. Germline V lookup: CDR1 SGHVS, CDR2 FQNEAQ. With V trimmed by 5 bases and J by 0 bases, 4 bases remained unmatched. This CDR3 has 17 residues.

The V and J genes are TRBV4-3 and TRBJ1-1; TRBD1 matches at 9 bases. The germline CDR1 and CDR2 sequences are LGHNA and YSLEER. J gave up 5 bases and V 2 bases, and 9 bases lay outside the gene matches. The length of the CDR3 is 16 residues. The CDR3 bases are TGCGCCAGCAGCCAATCAGCGGGGACAGGGAGGACTGAAGCTTTCTTT. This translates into CASSQSAGTGRTEAFF.

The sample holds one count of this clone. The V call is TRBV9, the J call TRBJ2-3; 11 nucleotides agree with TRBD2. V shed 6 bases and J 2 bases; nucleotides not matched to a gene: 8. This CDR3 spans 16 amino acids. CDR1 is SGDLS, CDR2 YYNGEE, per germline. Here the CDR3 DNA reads TGTGCCAGCACCCAACGACTAGCGGGGACCACAGATACGCAGTATTTT. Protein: CASTQRLAGTTDTQYF.

CDR3 in DNA: TGTGCCAGCAGTTACCTAGCGGGTCCTCGAAGGGAGCTGTTTTTT. Amino acid sequence: CASSYLAGPRRELFF. The chain carries TRBV6-5 and TRBJ2-2, with 8 nucleotides matching TRBD2. CDR1 and CDR2 (germline): MNHEY, SVGAGI. Trimming cost V 2 bases and J 9 bases; bases outside gene matches: 8. This CDR3 comprises 15 residues.